These T cell receptor beta chains were read from a single sample in a study of blood T cells in healthy people across ages. MiXCR was run by TCRdb on the 5' RACE reads, yielding one entry per CDR3 protein. Of hundreds of thousands of distinct CDR3 sequences listed, roughly 31% are singletons. What was sequenced was blood. Receptors originate from a woman over 75 in good health. The CDR3 runs from the conserved cysteine through the conserved F or W. Fields, in order: D gene, clone size, J gene, V gene, CDR3 DNA, CDR3 protein. A D gene is named only where the DNA matches it firmly. A row's size may be missing; if present it is once, few, many or a size class.

-,-,TRBJ2-2,TRBV7-7,TGTGCCAGCAGGAATGACCTTACCGGGGAGCGGTTTTTT,CASRNDLTGERFF
-,-,TRBJ2-1,TRBV2,TGTGCCAGCGGGGGACCTAGCTCCTACAATGAGCAGTTCTTC,CASGGPSSYNEQFF
-,-,TRBJ1-1,TRBV12-3/TRBV12-4,TGTGCCAGCAGTTTCCCACCCACCACGCAGCTCAGCACTGAAGCTTTCTTT,CASSFPPTTQLSTEAFF
-,many,TRBJ2-1,TRBV29-1,TGCAGCGTTGCGGGTGTCGTTGTCGATGAGCAGTTCTTC,CSVAGVVVDEQFF
-,-,TRBJ2-1,TRBV27,TGTGCCAGCAGTTTATGCAGGGTAACCCACAATGAGCAGTTCTTC,CASSLCRVTHNEQFF
TRBD2,few,TRBJ2-1,TRBV20-1,TGCAGTGCTAGAGATTTTGGGGGAGGGCCGAGTGAGCAGTTCTTC,CSARDFGGGPSEQFF
-,once,TRBJ1-4,TRBV27,TGTGCCAGCAGCCAAGTCCGTATAGCGAATAATGAAAAACTGTTTTTT,CASSQVRIANNEKLFF
TRBD2,once,TRBJ2-3,TRBV7-9,TGTGCCAGCAGCCAGGGACTAGCTATAAGCACAGATACGCAGTATTTT,CASSQGLAISTDTQYF
-,many,TRBJ1-6,TRBV5-1,TGCGCCAGCAGCTTAGGGGACAATTCACCCCTCCACTTT,CASSLGDNSPLHF
-,few,TRBJ1-5,TRBV5-6,TGTGCCAGCAGCAGCACGGCCGGGAGTTTTGGCAATCAGCCCCAGCATTTT,CASSSTAGSFGNQPQHF
-,few,TRBJ1-5,TRBV5-6,TGTGCCAGCAGCTTGGTAGCGGGGTTGGAACAGCCCCAGCATTTT,CASSLVAGLEQPQHF
TRBD2,-,TRBJ2-3,TRBV7-2,TGTGCCAGCAGCCCCGGGGGACTAGCGGGCCACACAGATACGCAGTATTTT,CASSPGGLAGHTDTQYF
TRBD2,many,TRBJ2-1,TRBV27,TGTGCCAGCGGGAGGGGCGGGGGGATTTACAATGAGCAGTTCTTC,CASGRGGGIYNEQFF
TRBD1,-,TRBJ1-2,TRBV30,TGTGCCTGCCAAGACAGGGTAATCTATGGCTACACCTTC,CACQDRVIYGYTF
TRBD2,-,TRBJ2-3,TRBV30,TGTGCCTGGAGTGTACTAGCGGGAGGGATAGCAGATACGCAGTATTTT,CAWSVLAGGIADTQYF
TRBD1,-,TRBJ1-3,TRBV30,TGTGCCTGGAGCCCTACCGGGACAGGGGGCCAGTACTCTGGAAACACCATATATTTT,CAWSPTGTGGQYSGNTIYF
-,many,TRBJ2-1,TRBV6-6,TGTGCCAGCAGCCGGGCGGGCAGGGGCAATGAGCAGTTCTTC,CASSRAGRGNEQFF
TRBD1,-,TRBJ1-1,TRBV27,TGTGCCAGCACTCCAATTGGCAGGGGGCTTGATGAAGCTTTCTTT,CASTPIGRGLDEAFF
-,-,TRBJ1-1,TRBV6-2/TRBV6-3,TGTGCCAGCAGTTCCAACCCACGGCGGTGTCGTACTGAAGCTTTCTTT,CASSSNPRRCRTEAFF
-,many,TRBJ2-3,TRBV10-3,TGTGCCATCAAGGGAGAAACAGATACGCAGTATTTT,CAIKGETDTQYF
-,-,TRBJ2-3,TRBV12-3/TRBV12-4,TGTGCCAGCAGTCAATACAGGACTAGCACAGATACGCAGTATTTT,CASSQYRTSTDTQYF
-,many,TRBJ1-1,TRBV5-1,TGCGCCAGCAGCTTTTCAGGGTGGTCTGAGGGCACTGAAGCTTTCTTT,CASSFSGWSEGTEAFF
-,many,TRBJ2-1,TRBV7-9,TGTGCCAGCACGCTCGGGGTATACAATGAGCAGTTCTTC,CASTLGVYNEQFF
-,many,TRBJ1-2,TRBV10-3,TGTGCCATCAAGGGCCAAAGGGGGTTGGGCTACACCTTC,CAIKGQRGLGYTF
-,few,TRBJ1-1,TRBV6-5,TGTGCCAGCAGTTACGGAATCGAATCGATCGCTTTCTTT,CASSYGIESIAFF
-,few,TRBJ1-3,TRBV20-1,TGCAGTGCTAAAGCGGGACGGGACTCTGGAAACACCATATATTTT,CSAKAGRDSGNTIYF
TRBD2,-,TRBJ2-1,TRBV2,TGTGCCAGCAGGTATCGGGACTACCCTTTAGATGAGCAGTTCTTC,CASRYRDYPLDEQFF
TRBD2,once,TRBJ2-3,TRBV11-1,TGTGCCAGCAGCTTAGCGGCGGGAGCTGTGGATACGCAGTATTTT,CASSLAAGAVDTQYF
-,many,TRBJ2-5,TRBV5-8,TGTGCCAGCAGCTTGGAATTCAGGGGAGAGGAGACCCAGTACTTC,CASSLEFRGEETQYF
-,many,TRBJ2-5,TRBV10-3,TGTGCCACCAGGCACGGGGAAGAGACCCAGTACTTC,CATRHGEETQYF
-,-,TRBJ1-5,TRBV7-9,TGTGCCAGCAGCTTTACTGGGGAGGACTATCAGCCCCAGCATTTT,CASSFTGEDYQPQHF
-,many,TRBJ1-2,TRBV5-5,TGTGCCAGCAGCCCAGGGGCTTTAGGCTATGGCTACACCTTC,CASSPGALGYGYTF
-,-,TRBJ2-1,TRBV7-6,TGTGCCAGCTCCCACCCGGCTATATCCTACAATGAGCAGTTCTTC,CASSHPAISYNEQFF
-,many,TRBJ2-1,TRBV30,TGTGCCTGGGGTCGTAGTCCTAGCTTACCTGAGCAGTTCTTC,CAWGRSPSLPEQFF
-,-,TRBJ2-7,TRBV6-5,TGTGCCAGCGCCACAGGGAGGCAAGCCGAGCAGTACTTC,CASATGRQAEQYF
TRBD2,-,TRBJ2-3,TRBV20-1,TGCAGTGCTCGCGGACTAGCGGGGGGGCTAAATACGCAGTATTTT,CSARGLAGGLNTQYF
-,few,TRBJ1-1,TRBV29-1,TGCAGCGTTTCTGACGGGGGAACTGAAGCTTTCTTT,CSVSDGGTEAFF
-,-,TRBJ2-7,TRBV5-1,TGCGCCAGCAGCCCAACGCCAGGGTCCCACGAGCAGTACTTC,CASSPTPGSHEQYF
-,many,TRBJ2-1,TRBV3-1,TGTGCCAGCAGCCAAGAATCTCTCTGGGGTGAGCAGTTCTTC,CASSQESLWGEQFF
-,many,TRBJ1-1,TRBV29-1,TGCAGCGCTGAAATACGGTTTGAAGCTTTCTTT,CSAEIRFEAFF
-,few,TRBJ1-2,TRBV21-1,TGTGCCAGCCGGGAAGCTAACTATGGCTACACCTTC,CASREANYGYTF
TRBD1,-,TRBJ2-7,TRBV6-5,TGTGCCAGCAGTTACCGAGGGACAGGGATAGGGAATGAGCAGTACTTC,CASSYRGTGIGNEQYF
-,many,TRBJ1-2,TRBV7-2,TGTGCCAGCAGCCCTCAAAGGGGGGCCGGCTATGGCTACACCTTC,CASSPQRGAGYGYTF
TRBD1,many,TRBJ1-6,TRBV6-5,TGTGCCAGCAGTCGGACCGTCGGGACAGGCCCTTCACCCCTCCACTTT,CASSRTVGTGPSPLHF
TRBD2,many,TRBJ2-3,TRBV7-3,TGTGCCAGCAGCACGATGGGCGGGGGTCCAGATACGCAGTATTTT,CASSTMGGGPDTQYF
-,-,TRBJ1-2,TRBV30,TGTGCCTGGAGTGTTGAGGGGACCTATGGCTACACCTTC,CAWSVEGTYGYTF
-,few,TRBJ2-1,TRBV2,TGTGCCAGCAGTGAAGGCAGGGCAATGGTCAATGAGCAGTTCTTC,CASSEGRAMVNEQFF
-,-,TRBJ2-1,TRBV19,TGTACCAGTAGTATAGTAGGCGAGCAGTTCTTC,CTSSIVGEQFF
TRBD1,many,TRBJ2-7,TRBV28,TGTGCCAGCAGGACCCCGGGACAGTCGAGCTCCTACGAGCAGTACTTC,CASRTPGQSSSYEQYF
TRBD1,-,TRBJ2-7,TRBV10-3,TGTGCCATCAGTGAAGGGACAGGGAAGGGGAACAATGAGCAGTACTTC,CAISEGTGKGNNEQYF
-,many,TRBJ1-1,TRBV30,TGTGCCTGGAGTGTACAATCCGCTGAAGCTTTCTTT,CAWSVQSAEAFF
-,many,TRBJ2-7,TRBV25-1,TGTGCCAGCAGTGATCCCGGGCTCCTAAAAGGAGGGCAGTACTTC,CASSDPGLLKGGQYF
TRBD1,few,TRBJ1-2,TRBV5-1,TGCGCCAGCAGCGACAGGGGAGCAGGTCCTAACTATGGCTACACCTTC,CASSDRGAGPNYGYTF